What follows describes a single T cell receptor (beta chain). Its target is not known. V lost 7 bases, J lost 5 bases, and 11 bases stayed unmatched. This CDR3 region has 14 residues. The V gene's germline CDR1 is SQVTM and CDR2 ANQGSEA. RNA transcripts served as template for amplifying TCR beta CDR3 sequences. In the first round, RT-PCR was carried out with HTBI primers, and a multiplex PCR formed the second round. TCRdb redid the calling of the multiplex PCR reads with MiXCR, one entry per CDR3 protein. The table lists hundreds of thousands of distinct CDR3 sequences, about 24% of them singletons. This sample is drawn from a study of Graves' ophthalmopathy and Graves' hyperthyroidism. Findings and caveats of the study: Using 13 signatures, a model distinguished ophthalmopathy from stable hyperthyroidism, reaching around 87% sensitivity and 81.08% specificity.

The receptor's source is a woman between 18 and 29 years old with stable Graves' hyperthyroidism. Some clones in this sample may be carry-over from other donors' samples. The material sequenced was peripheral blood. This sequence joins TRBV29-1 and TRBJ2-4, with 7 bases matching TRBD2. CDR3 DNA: TGCAGCGCCACCCCGGGGGGAGGGGAAAACATTCAGTACTTC. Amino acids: CSATPGGGENIQYF. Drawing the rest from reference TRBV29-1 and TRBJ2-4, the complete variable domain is SAVISQKPSRDICQRGTSLTIQCQVDSQVTMMFWYRQQPGQSLTLIATANQGSEATYESGFVIDKFPISRPNLTFSTLTVSNMSPEDSSIYLCSATPGGGENIQYFGAGTRLSVL.